These 19 T cell receptor beta chains were all obtained from the same sample, sequenced in a study of T-cell memory formation after mild COVID-19. TCRdb re-derived calls from the 5' RACE reads in MiXCR, one entry per CDR3 protein. The sample has around 250,000 distinct CDR3 sequences, around 10% seen once. Sequences were obtained from PBMCs or a T cell subset sorted from them (not recorded which). All receptors come from a man aged 18 to 29 who had mild COVID-19 (a few samples of this study predate the infection). Cell type and time point are not known.

The DNA for the CDR3 is TGTGCCAGCAGCGCCACAGTCGGGACAGCGAACACCGGGGAGCTGTTTTTT. Amino acids: CASSATVGTANTGELFF. The gene calls are TRBV9 and TRBJ2-2; TRBD1 aligns across 7 bases. The V segment lost 3 bases and the J segment 0 bases; nucleotides outside the gene matches: 8. CDR3 length: 17 residues. The germline V gene has CDR1 SGDLS and CDR2 YYNGEE.

The chain uses TRBV5-1 and TRBJ1-1; D gene uncertain. The CDR3 loop spans 14 amino acids. Trimming removed 0 bases from V and 3 bases from J, with 9 bases in between. The germline CDR1 and CDR2 sequences are SGHRS and YFSETQ. The chain's CDR3 is CASSLVMADTEAFF. The CDR3 nucleotides are TGCGCCAGCAGCTTGGTAATGGCGGACACTGAAGCTTTCTTT.

A few counts support this clonotype. The rearrangement links TRBV20-1 to TRBJ1-1; 7 positions match TRBD1. Germline V gene sequence: CDR1 DFQATT, CDR2 SNEGSKA (reference sequence). This CDR3 has 13 residues. V shed 5 bases and J 4 bases; nucleotides not matched to a gene: 7. CDR3 loop: CSARNPGGTEAFF. The CDR3 DNA reads as TGCAGTGCTCGCAACCCAGGGGGCACTGAAGCTTTCTTT.

This clonotype has a handful of counts. The chain recombines TRBV7-2 with TRBJ2-5; 7 bases align to TRBD1. CDR3 size: 14 residues. V lost 5 bases and J lost 4; bases outside the gene matches: 7. CDR1 is SGHTA and CDR2 is FQGNSA in the germline V gene. This CDR3 is CASSVTQGRETQYF. The CDR3 DNA sequence: TGTGCCAGCAGCGTTACACAGGGGAGAGAGACCCAGTACTTC.

This clonotype turned up a few times. This chain connects TRBV7-9 to TRBJ2-7; possible D gene TRBD2, 5 bases. The CDR3 is 12 amino acids. The V end lost 4 bases, the J end lost 6 bases, and 10 bases lay between the germline ends. The germline V gene encodes CDR1 SEHNR and CDR2 FQNEAQ (reference sequence). The CDR3 DNA reads TGTGCCAGCAGCTCGGGATGGCTCGAGCAGTACGTC. Residues: CASSSGWLEQYV.

Ten or more counts support this clonotype. The V and J genes are TRBV4-2 and TRBJ2-3; maybe TRBD2 (7 bases). The CDR3 is made up of 16 amino acids. Between the trimmed V and J ends, which lost 0 bases and 4 bases, there was a span of 14 bases. In germline, CDR1 is LGHNA, CDR2 YNFKEQ. Here the CDR3 DNA reads TGTGCCAGCAGCCAAGATGCGAGGGGGGGCGCAGATACGCAGTATTTT. Translating it yields CASSQDARGGADTQYF.

This clonotype appeared a few times. The rearrangement links TRBV20-1 to TRBJ1-2; TRBD1 agrees at 9 bases. From germline, CDR1 is DFQATT and CDR2 SNEGSKA (reference sequence). The CDR3 spans 13 residues. The trim removed 6 bases at V and 8 bases at J, leaving 10 bases unmatched. CDR3 nucleotides: TGCAGTGCCCCGGACAGGGGATTGGGGGGCTACACCTTC. It translates to CSAPDRGLGGYTF.

The chain couples TRBV18 to TRBJ2-1; perhaps TRBD2 as D (6 bases). Looked up from germline, CDR1 is KGHSH and CDR2 is LQKENI. V shed 2 bases and J shed 1 base, with 9 bases lying between them. The CDR3 is made up of 15 amino acids. CDR3 region: CASSPREESYNEQFF. For the CDR3, the DNA is TGTGCCAGCTCACCAAGGGAGGAATCCTACAATGAGCAGTTCTTC.

The rearrangement uses TRBV28 and TRBJ1-1; tentative D call: TRBD1 (6 bases). This CDR3 comprises 14 residues. Germline V lookup: CDR1 MDHEN, CDR2 SYDVKM. Trimming pared 6 bases from V and 3 bases from J, leaving 14 bases between. In nucleotides, the CDR3 is TGTGCCAGCAGCCAAGTAACAGGGTACACTGAAGCTTTCTTT. Protein: CASSQVTGYTEAFF.

The genes are TRBV5-1 and TRBJ1-1, with unresolved D. Looked up from germline, CDR1 is SGHRS and CDR2 is YFSETQ. The V and J ends lost 4 bases and 4 bases respectively, with 8 bases between them. The CDR3 has 12 residues. The CDR3, as DNA: TGCGCCAGCAGCCACGACGTCACTGAAGCTTTCTTT. This translates into CASSHDVTEAFF.

The DNA for the CDR3 is TGTGCCAGCAGCTTAATCAGGGGGTCATACGAGCAGTACGTC. It is translated as CASSLIRGSYEQYV. The rearrangement uses TRBV7-3 and TRBJ2-7, with 7 bases matching TRBD1. Germline CDR1 and CDR2: SGHTA and FQGTGA. The CDR3 runs to 14 residues. The V gene end was trimmed by 1 base and the J gene end by 4 bases; junction bases not matched to a gene: 4.

This clonotype was found once. An end of the junction differs from the germline gene, which may be a read error. The chain recombines TRBV5-1 with TRBJ2-5; 7 bases match TRBD2. The CDR3 is 14 residues long. CDR1 is SGHRS, CDR2 YFSETQ, per germline. This CDR3 is CASSLGGGREAQYF. As DNA, the CDR3 is TGCGCCAGCAGCTTGGGCGGGGGAAGAGAGGCCCAGTACTTC.

The chain is built from TRBV27 and TRBJ2-3; D ambiguous. Germline assignment: CDR1 MNHEY and CDR2 SMNVEV (reference sequence). The CDR3 totals 13 residues. Trimming cost V 6 bases and J 3 bases, with 10 bases left between them. The DNA for the CDR3 is TGTGCCAGCAGCTTCCAGCAAACAGATACGCAGTATTTT. It specifies CASSFQQTDTQYF.

This clonotype has just a few counts. The CDR3 coding sequence is TGCGCCAGCAGCCGGACAGGAGAGAATTCACCCCTCCACTTT. Amino acids: CASSRTGENSPLHF. V usage is TRBV4-3 and J usage is TRBJ1-6, with 7 bases that match TRBD1. Trimming took 4 bases from V and 7 from J; bases not matched to a gene: 4. CDR1 is LGHNA and CDR2 is YSLEER in the germline V gene. This CDR3 is built from 14 residues.

This clonotype was detected ten times or more. The V call is TRBV5-1, the J call TRBJ2-1; D remains unclear. Germline values: CDR1 SGHRS, CDR2 YFSETQ. The CDR3 is 14 residues long. V was cut by 0 bases and J by 5 bases, with 9 bases left in between. The CDR3 region is CASSLDGRHNEQFF. The CDR3 DNA reads as TGCGCCAGCAGCTTGGACGGGCGCCACAATGAGCAGTTCTTC. The whole variable domain, filled in from reference TRBV5-1 and TRBJ2-1, reads KAGVTQTPRYLIKTRGQQVTLSCSPISGHRSVSWYQQTPGQGLQFLFEYFSETQRNKGNFPGRFSGRQFSNSRSEMNVSTLELGDSALYLCASSLDGRHNEQFFGPGTRLTVL.

This clonotype was seen repeatedly, ten times or more. V gene TRBV29-1 combines with J gene TRBJ2-3; possibly TRBD1 or TRBD2 for D (6 bases each). CDR3 length equals 16 residues. V was clipped by 1 base and J by 1 base, with 15 bases between them. Germline lookup yields CDR1 SQVTM and CDR2 ANQGSEA. CDR3 in DNA: TGCAGCGTTGAAGCGGGGGCAGGAACCCGCACAGATACGCAGTATTTT. Protein sequence: CSVEAGAGTRTDTQYF.

The chain couples TRBV20-1 to TRBJ1-2, with D possibly matching TRBD1 (5 bases). V was pared by 6 bases and J by 5 bases, with 16 bases between. CDR3 length: 13 amino acids. Germline loops: CDR1 DFQATT, CDR2 SNEGSKA (reference sequence). CDR3: CSASPGGSYGYTF. As DNA, the CDR3 is TGCAGTGCCAGTCCGGGGGGATCGTATGGCTACACCTTC.

This clonotype appeared a few times. The J gene is TRBJ2-5, the V gene TRBV7-2; TRBD2 aligns across 7 bases. The trim removed 5 bases at V and 3 bases at J, leaving 6 bases unmatched. From germline, CDR1 is SGHTA and CDR2 FQGNSA. The CDR3 loop spans 14 amino acids. CDR3 protein: CASSPESGEETQYF. CDR3 nucleotides: TGTGCCAGCAGCCCAGAGAGCGGGGAAGAGACCCAGTACTTC.

This clonotype was recorded at least ten times. The V call is TRBV5-6, the J call TRBJ2-5; D gene uncertain. This CDR3 spans 11 amino acids. V shed 3 bases and J shed 7 bases, with 7 bases lying between them. The germline CDR1 and CDR2 sequences are SGHDT and YYEEEE. The chain's CDR3 is CASSSLGTQYF. CDR3 sequence (DNA): TGTGCCAGCAGCTCCCTTGGGACCCAGTACTTC.